This T cell receptor (beta chain) was documented in a study of neoadjuvant anti-PD-1 for oral cavity cancer. Overall study results and limits: After neoadjuvant nivolumab, PBMC T cell clonality was significantly higher in non-responders than responders. Higher pretreatment blood Treg/Th17 ratios correlated with higher pretreatment blood and lower post-treatment tumor TCRbeta clonality.

As concerns this clone: The antigen is not known.

Data came from immunoSEQ multiplex PCR; TCRdb stores just in-frame clones and leaves some out. Of over 30,000 clones in the sample, 87% were seen once. The CDR3 has 14 amino acids. Trimming took off 2 bases at V and 1 base at J, with 8 bases between the two ends. The germline CDR1 and CDR2 sequences are MDHEN and SYDVKM. The chain is built from TRBV28 and TRBJ1-2; D gene uncertain. This sample comprised PBMCs, obtained before nivolumab (anti-PD-1) treatment. This clonotype was obtained from a person between 35 and 79 years old with oral cavity squamous cell carcinoma. CDR3 loop: CASSLQAVNYGYTF. Written as DNA, the CDR3 is TGTGCCAGCAGTTTACAGGCGGTTAACTATGGCTACACCTTC.